The T cell receptor beta chain under discussion was sequenced for a study of T cell repertoires in cytomegalovirus infection. Looking at the study overall: CMV infection plus the matching HLA type was flagged by public TCR beta signatures.

Each CDR3 protein is one row after TCRdb ran MiXCR on the reads. Among more than 200,000 distinct CDR3 sequences listed, approximately 9.2% were seen once. The sample holds a few counts of this clonotype. No antigen is known for it. Study results and limitations: Identification of carriers of CMV plus the relevant HLA was achieved through cumulative public TCR beta family frequency. The response measured ex vivo was dominated by TCR beta clonotypes (HLA-C-restricted and CMV-specific).

V lost 6 bases and J lost 2, with 16 bases in between. This CDR3 spans 14 amino acids. The germline V gene has CDR1 DFQATT and CDR2 SNEGSKA (reference sequence). The sequence was collected from a human donor in good health (CMV status not recorded). Some clones in this sample may be carry-over from other donors' samples. Sequenced: PBMCs. V is TRBV20-1 and J is TRBJ1-2, with D perhaps matching TRBD1 (5 bases). The CDR3 coding sequence is TGCAGTGCCGTTCGGGGGGAGTCCAACTATGGCTACACCTTC. Its protein is CSAVRGESNYGYTF.